The clone carrying this TCR beta chain was counted at least ten times. Its specificity is unknown. V lost 4 bases to trimming and J lost 2 bases, with 13 bases between them. The germline gives CDR1 SQVTM, CDR2 ANQGSEA. The CDR3 is 14 amino acids. Construction of the TCR beta libraries employed iRepertoire HTBI primers in conjunction with Arm-PCR of CDR3 regions. As originally analysed: Among the samples, some 68 TRBV and around 15 TRBJ segments were identified. One entry per CDR3 protein results from TCRdb running MiXCR on the multiplex PCR reads. The V and J calls were determined by TCRdb, not by the authors. The sample consists of 400,000 to 500,000 distinct CDR3 sequences, around 17% of them appearing once. The time point denotes: newly diagnosed GD, antithyroid drugs for less than 3 months. Isolated PBMC RNA provided the starting material for the TCR library. These data come from a study of regulatory T cells in long-lasting Graves disease.

Overall study findings and caveats: Lower TCR diversity characterized persistent Graves' patients relative to newly diagnosed patients.

These sequences were also reported in another study, on T cells in Graves' hyperthyroidism and ophthalmopathy.

Sequenced material: peripheral blood mononuclear cells (PBMCs), taken at new diagnosis, from a patient treated with antithyroid drugs. The V gene is TRBV29-1, the J gene TRBJ2-3, with D possibly being TRBD2 (8 bases). The sequence derives from a woman in her thirties with Graves disease. CDR3 protein: CSVVSGTVTDTQYF. The CDR3 nucleotides are TGCAGCGTTGTTAGCGGGACAGTCACAGATACGCAGTATTTT.